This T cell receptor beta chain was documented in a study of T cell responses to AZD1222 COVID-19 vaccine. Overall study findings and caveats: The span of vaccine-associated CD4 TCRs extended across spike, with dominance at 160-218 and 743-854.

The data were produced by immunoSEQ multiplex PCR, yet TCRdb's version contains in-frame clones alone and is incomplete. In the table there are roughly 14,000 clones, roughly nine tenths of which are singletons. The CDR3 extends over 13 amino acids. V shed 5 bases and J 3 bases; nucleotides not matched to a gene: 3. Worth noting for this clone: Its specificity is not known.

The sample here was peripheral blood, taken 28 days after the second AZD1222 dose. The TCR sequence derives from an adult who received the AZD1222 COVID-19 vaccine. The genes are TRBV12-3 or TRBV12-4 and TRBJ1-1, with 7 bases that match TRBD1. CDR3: CASSRDRDTEAFF. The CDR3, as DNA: TGTGCCAGCAGTCGTGACAGGGACACTGAAGCTTTCTTT.